This T cell receptor (beta chain) is drawn from a study of blood T cell repertoires in COVID-19. Study in general: Sample material is recorded as cDNA or gDNA derived from T cells, B-cell-depleted T cells, or PBMCs.

In the original workflow: Amplification with reference gene primers provided the estimates of nucleated cell counts. The repertoire was sequenced with immunoSEQ multiplex PCR; TCRdb's copy has only in-frame clones and lacks some. V, J and clone size were drawn from that table, and D and trimming were deduced from the DNA. In the table there are about 250,000 clones, approximately 84% of which are singletons. The CDR3 loop spans 15 amino acids. Trimming cost V 4 bases and J 3 bases; bases outside gene matches: 10. CDR1 is SQVTM, CDR2 ANQGSEA, per germline. The sequence was obtained from a person aged 70 to 80 with COVID-19, enrolled during active disease. The sample consisted of peripheral blood. The genes are TRBV29-1 and TRBJ2-7, with TRBD1 matching 9 bases. As DNA, the CDR3 is TGCAGCGTTGCGTCTGGGACAGGGTTTAACTACGAGCAGTACTTC. This encodes CSVASGTGFNYEQYF.